The 5 T cell receptor beta chains below were found in one sample sequenced in a study of T cells in Graves' hyperthyroidism and ophthalmopathy. The investigators amplified TCR beta CDR3 regions from RNA transcripts. HTBI primers were the set used in a first-round RT-PCR of the TCR CDR3. TCRdb passed the multiplex PCR reads through MiXCR, listing each CDR3 protein once. The table lists approximately 430,000 distinct CDR3 sequences, approximately 14% of them singletons, with less than 15% in the top ten. Sequenced sample: blood. Source of these receptors: a man aged 18 to 29 with Graves' ophthalmopathy.

This clonotype was counted a few times. The chain combines TRBV7-9 with TRBJ2-3; D not resolved. The germline V gene has CDR1 SEHNR and CDR2 FQNEAQ (reference sequence). The V end lost 4 bases, the J end lost 7 bases, and 21 bases lay between the germline ends. CDR3 size: 16 residues. The chain's CDR3 is CASSSPSSSSSNTQYF. The CDR3 bases are TGTGCCAGCAGCTCCCCCAGCTCAAGTTCGTCTAATACGCAGTATTTT.

This clonotype was found many times. V usage is TRBV5-6 and J usage is TRBJ2-3, with 12 positions matching TRBD1. Germline V CDR1 and CDR2: SGHDT, YYEEEE. The CDR3 consists of 17 residues. The trim removed 4 bases at V and 2 bases at J, leaving 8 bases unmatched. CDR3 protein: CASSQPGQGAPTDTQYF. CDR3 coding DNA: TGTGCCAGCAGCCAACCGGGACAGGGGGCGCCCACAGATACGCAGTATTTT.

This clonotype was recorded a few times. This chain links TRBV6-1 with TRBJ1-2; 7 positions agree with TRBD1. Looked up from germline, CDR1 is MNHNS and CDR2 is SASEGT. Trimming at V came to 6 bases and at J to 2 bases, leaving 12 bases not matched to a gene. The CDR3 length is 16 residues. The CDR3 is CASRGGQYRGNYGYTF. DNA for the CDR3: TGTGCCAGCAGGGGGGGGCAATACAGGGGAAACTATGGCTACACCTTC.

This clonotype was detected only a few times. Here the CDR3 DNA reads TGCGCCAGCAGTCGGACTTACCTCCGGGACAGGGGGTTCACTGAAGCTTTCTTT. This translates into CASSRTYLRDRGFTEAFF. The rearrangement uses TRBV10-1 and TRBJ1-1; 11 bases agree with TRBD1. The germline gives CDR1 WNHNN, CDR2 SYGVQD (reference sequence). The CDR3 is 18 amino acids. Trimming cost V 5 bases and J 4 bases; bases outside gene matches: 15.

The chain links TRBV6-1 to TRBJ1-6, with 9 bases aligning to TRBD1. The germline V gene has CDR1 MNHNS and CDR2 SASEGT. This CDR3 has 14 amino acids. The V segment lost 5 bases and the J segment 9 bases; nucleotides outside the gene matches: 5. This chain's CDR3 is CASSLQGASSPLHF. The CDR3 DNA is TGTGCCAGCAGTCTACAGGGGGCAAGTTCACCCCTCCACTTT.